This T cell receptor (beta chain) was obtained from a study of post-analysis software for immune sequencing data. The study, taken as a whole, reports: About 5 TRBV segments occurring more often in patients than controls included TRBV5-6, TRBV5-1 and TRBV20-1.

V lost 0 bases to trimming and J lost 6 bases, with 7 bases between them. Per germline, CDR1 LNHNV and CDR2 YYDKDF (reference sequence). CDR3 size: 13 residues. With respect to this clonotype: Its antigen is unidentified.

TCR beta cDNA libraries included unique molecular identifiers. Out of roughly 1 to 11 million T cells, roughly 0.5 million cDNA molecules were generated. TCRdb reanalysed the PCR reads using MiXCR and keeps one entry per CDR3 protein. Here the sample spans around 500,000 distinct CDR3 sequences, less than 40% being singletons. This chain joins TRBV15 and TRBJ2-3, with D perhaps matching TRBD1 (6 bases). This TCR derives from a girl under 18 with multiple sclerosis. The specimen was blood. This CDR3 reads CATSRDQGDTQYF. CDR3 sequence (DNA): TGTGCCACCAGCAGAGATCAGGGGGATACGCAGTATTTT.